A single sample is the source of the 7 T cell receptor beta chains below, sequenced in a study of technical replicates of blood from a few donors. Sequencing was performed with immunoSEQ multiplex PCR; in TCRdb, only in-frame clones are kept and a portion is missing. The repertoire holds under 95,000 clones, with around 94% as singletons. Sequencing was performed on T cells isolated from PBMCs. The source of these receptors is a human donor in good health.

V is TRBV2 and J is TRBJ1-5; D gene unclear. Germline values: CDR1 SNHLY, CDR2 FYNNEI. The V gene lost 8 bases and the J gene lost 5 bases, with 7 bases spanning the gap. This CDR3 region has 11 residues. In nucleotides, the CDR3 is TGTGCCAGCTCTTTAGATCAGCCCCAGCATTTT. This gives the protein CASSLDQPQHF.

This clone is a singleton in its sample. The CDR3 coding sequence is TGTGCCAGCCTCGGACAGAACACTGAAGCTTTCTTT. This gives the protein CASLGQNTEAFF. This chain uses TRBV6-5 with TRBJ1-1; D perhaps matches TRBD1 (5 bases). V was shortened by 8 bases and J by 1 base, with 8 bases between the two germline ends. Looked up from germline, CDR1 is MNHEY and CDR2 is SVGAGI. This CDR3 is built from 12 residues.

The chain has TRBV5-4 and TRBJ2-1; D ambiguous. Trimming cost V 4 bases and J 0 bases, with 14 bases left between them. This CDR3 is 16 amino acids long. Germline V gives CDR1 SGHNT, CDR2 YYREEE (reference sequence). CDR3 residues: CASSLDRWSSYNEQFF. CDR3 nucleotides: TGTGCCAGCAGCCTGGACCGGTGGAGCTCCTACAATGAGCAGTTCTTC.

The chain employs TRBV28 and TRBJ2-7; TRBD1 might be the D (6 bases). This CDR3 has 14 residues. CDR1 MDHEN and CDR2 SYDVKM come from the germline V gene. V was pared by 6 bases and J by 2 bases, with 14 bases between. CDR3 amino acids: CASRSQGGPYEQYF. In DNA form, the CDR3 reads TGTGCCAGCAGATCACAGGGCGGTCCCTACGAGCAGTACTTC.

The V call is TRBV23-1, the J call TRBJ2-1, with 11 nucleotides matching TRBD2. TRBV23-1 has ORF status, its function being uncertain. V lost 7 bases and J lost 10; bases outside the gene matches: 12. The CDR3 covers 15 residues. The CDR3 is CASTPPLAGEEEQFF. For the CDR3, the DNA is TGCGCCAGCACCCCCCCACTAGCGGGAGAGGAGGAGCAGTTCTTC.

V is TRBV7-9 and J is TRBJ1-1, with D perhaps TRBD1 (5 bases). This CDR3 contains 14 residues. Germline CDR1 reads SEHNR; CDR2 reads FQNEAQ (reference sequence). V lost 0 bases and J lost 4, with 9 bases in between. This CDR3 is CASSLAGVGTEAFF. DNA of the CDR3: TGTGCCAGCAGCTTAGCAGGGGTAGGCACTGAAGCTTTCTTT. Variable domain in full (rest from reference TRBV7-9 and TRBJ1-1): DTGVSQNPRHKITKRGQNVTFRCDPISEHNRLYWYRQTLGQGPEFLTYFQNEAQLEKSRLLSDRFSAERPKGSFSTLEIQRTEQGDSAMYLCASSLAGVGTEAFFGQGTRLTVV.

J is TRBJ2-5 and V is TRBV5-4, with a tentative D call TRBD2 (6 bases). Trimming shortened V by 4 bases and J by 4 bases, and 17 bases separated the two germline ends. CDR1 and CDR2 from the germline V gene are SGHNT and YYREEE (reference sequence). The CDR3 runs 15 residues. The CDR3 DNA sequence: TGTGCCAGCAGCGGTTGGGCGCTGGGAGGAGAGACCCAGTACTTC. The encoded protein is CASSGWALGGETQYF.